This TCR beta chain was profiled in a study of cytotoxic CD8 clonotypes in ibrutinib-treated CLL (dated by TCRdb to the early 2020s). Notes on the research overall: The cohort included some 14 treatment-naive and some twelve relapsed/refractory patients; 17 were IGHV unmutated. Responses were partial in 24 patients and complete in 2; after median around 65 months follow-up, 14 stayed in remission and about twelve progressed. Response samples were obtained after a median of roughly eleven months of treatment, with a range of about 6 to 36 months. Samples averaged about 260,000 productive templates and 94,082 productive rearrangements. Every remission and progressive disease sample was obtained while ibrutinib was still being received by the patients. Cryopreserved peripheral blood mononuclear cells were collected at three points: before therapy, at response, and at either sustained remission or disease progression. Of the roughly 86 people in the trial, around 24 had longitudinal samples available.

Trimming accounts for 5 bases at V and 7 bases at J, while the number of junction bases matched to no gene is 13. Inclusive of the bounding cysteine and phenylalanine, the CDR3 is 16 residues long. The entry retains the CDR3 DNA only, 48 bases that are in frame from base 1. Sequences SGHAT (CDR1) and FQNNGV (CDR2) are obtained from the germline V gene. According to the study, the label for this sample's time point signals: progressive disease on ibrutinib. For TCR beta library preparation, roughly 2.1 micrograms of genomic DNA were isolated from cryopreserved PBMCs. High-throughput TCR beta sequencing was performed on longitudinal blood samples from CLL patients receiving ibrutinib monotherapy. The patients took part in an open-label, single-center phase 2 trial of ibrutinib monotherapy. On the study overall, not on this receptor specifically: Public clonotypes were rare and either shrank or stayed stable during treatment, and the rise in clonality at ibrutinib response reflected expansion of private clonotypes. Sustained-remission and progressing patients did not have matched sampling times, and lymph node repertoires were not examined. At baseline, clonality was higher than in age-matched healthy donors and showed a strong correlation with circulating CD8+ T-cell counts. An increase in clonality was observed at ibrutinib response, with clonality remaining stable during sustained remission and falling back toward baseline at progression.

Turning to this clone: There is no known antigen for this receptor. Within one base of it there is no much larger clone, and no base qualities were kept.

Each clonotype received, on average, 10x coverage in deep resolution sequencing performed on a MiSeq, where the target depth lay between 1 in 1 million and 1 in 200,000 T cells. TCR beta libraries were generated with the immunoSEQ hsTCRB Kit. As for the authors' bioinformatics: Data were analyzed with ImmunoSEQ Data Assistant and ImmunoSEQ Analyzer, with V, D and J genes assigned per IMGT definitions. Clonality, with values ranging from 0 to 1, was calculated as one minus the normalized Shannon entropy of productive rearrangement frequencies. Only overrepresented clonotypes making up at least 0.05% of each patient's repertoire were included in the public clonotype analysis. About a dozen repertoires from age-matched healthy donors, obtained from immuneACCESS, served as clonality controls. Drawn from immuneACCESS, this table holds only the in-frame rearrangements with V and J called that TCRdb kept. Clones are partly lost; checked studies trace under half to an unresolved V gene and leave the rest unexplained. The V and J calls and clone size come from that table; D and trimming were worked out from the DNA. This sample has approximately 280,000 clones in its table, and approximately 79% of those were observed once. The ten top clones hold roughly 6% of the sample.

The specimen comprised PBMCs, sampled at disease progression, from a patient treated with ibrutinib. The sequence was collected from a human donor with chronic lymphocytic leukemia. This sequence uses TRBV11-2 and TRBJ2-2, with 7 bases aligning to TRBD2. The sequenced DNA is TGTGCCAGCAGCCCTGTTCCGGGGGGAGCGGGCGGGGAGCTGTTTTTT. Its amino acids are CASSPVPGGAGGELFF.